These 22 T cell receptor beta chains originate from one sample sequenced in a study of neurological immune-mediated disorders. TCRdb reprocessed the 5' RACE reads via MiXCR and lists one record per CDR3 protein. Among 66,000 or so distinct CDR3 sequences listed, less than 5.5% were seen once. The sequenced sample was PBMCs. These receptors came from a woman aged 25 to 39 with multiple sclerosis.

The table lists this clonotype with many counts. This chain connects TRBV5-1 to TRBJ2-7; a weak D match, TRBD2 (6 bases). The germline V gene encodes CDR1 SGHRS and CDR2 YFSETQ. The CDR3 extends over 15 amino acids. The V gene lost 0 bases and the J gene lost 3 bases, with 13 bases spanning the gap. CDR3 in DNA: TGCGCCAGCAGCTTGGGGGGGGAAAACGTCTACGAGCAGTACTTC. Its protein product is CASSLGGENVYEQYF.

In its sample, this clonotype was seen a few times. This rearrangement joins TRBV7-9 to TRBJ2-1; D gene ambiguous. V dropped 0 bases and J dropped 2 bases, with 11 bases sitting between them. The CDR3 extends over 16 amino acids. Germline-derived CDR1 and CDR2 are SEHNR and FQNEAQ (reference sequence). CDR3 region: CASSLAPGKPYNEQFF. DNA of the CDR3: TGTGCCAGCAGCTTAGCCCCTGGAAAACCCTACAATGAGCAGTTCTTC. Full variable domain (remainder filled in from reference TRBV7-9 and TRBJ2-1): DTGVSQNPRHKITKRGQNVTFRCDPISEHNRLYWYRQTLGQGPEFLTYFQNEAQLEKSRLLSDRFSAERPKGSFSTLEIQRTEQGDSAMYLCASSLAPGKPYNEQFFGPGTRLTVL.

The chain couples TRBV3-1 to TRBJ2-2, with 10 nucleotides matching TRBD1. Looked up from germline, CDR1 is LGHDT and CDR2 is YNNKEL (reference sequence). The CDR3 length is 16 residues. V dropped 0 bases and J dropped 8; count of bases not matched to a gene: 6. This chain's CDR3 is CASSQEAGQGPGELFF. In DNA form, the CDR3 reads TGTGCCAGCAGCCAAGAGGCGGGACAGGGGCCGGGGGAGCTGTTTTTT.

The chain uses TRBV12-3 or TRBV12-4 and TRBJ1-3, with D unresolved. The V end lost 3 bases, the J end lost 0 bases, and 15 bases lay between the germline ends. The CDR3 spans 17 residues. CDR3 protein: CASSFVVGSVSGNTIYF. The CDR3 DNA follows: TGTGCCAGCAGTTTCGTGGTTGGCAGCGTCTCTGGAAACACCATATATTTT.

Many counts were recorded for this clonotype. The V call is TRBV12-3 or TRBV12-4, the J call TRBJ1-5; D not resolved. V shed 5 bases and J shed 7 bases, with 15 bases lying between them. The CDR3 loop spans 14 amino acids. Here the CDR3 reads CASSKGLSGQPQHF. CDR3 bases: TGTGCCAGCAGTAAGGGATTGAGTGGCCAGCCCCAGCATTTT.

This clonotype was detected ten times or more. The chain joins TRBV5-1 to TRBJ2-1; 9 nucleotides agree with TRBD2. V dropped 4 bases and J dropped 7; count of bases not matched to a gene: 12. Germline values: CDR1 SGHRS, CDR2 YFSETQ. This CDR3 is 16 amino acids long. CDR3 DNA: TGCGCCAGCAGCCCTCCTGGGCGGGGGGGATCGAATGAGCAGTTCTTC. Translation gives CASSPPGRGGSNEQFF.

The sample holds many counts of this clonotype. The chain links TRBV5-1 to TRBJ2-1; D call uncertain. Per the germline V gene, CDR1 is SGHRS and CDR2 is YFSETQ. Trimming stripped 2 bases from V and 5 bases from J, with 14 bases between. The CDR3 loop spans 15 amino acids. The CDR3: CASSFWAKADNEQFF. CDR3 coding DNA: TGCGCCAGCAGCTTTTGGGCCAAAGCCGACAATGAGCAGTTCTTC.

This clonotype was counted ten times or more. V is TRBV2 and J is TRBJ1-2; the D gene is possibly TRBD1 (5 bases). V was pared by 1 base and J by 6 bases, with 9 bases between. Looked up from germline, CDR1 is SNHLY and CDR2 is FYNNEI. The CDR3 totals 13 residues. The CDR3, as DNA: TGTGCCAGCAGTGAAGAGGACACAAATGGCTACACCTTC. This translates into CASSEEDTNGYTF.

This clonotype was recorded many times. The chain is built from TRBV7-9 and TRBJ2-1; D remains ambiguous. With 0 bases removed from V and 11 bases from J, the gap between germline ends came to 5 bases. CDR1 is SEHNR, CDR2 FQNEAQ, per germline (reference sequence). This CDR3 spans 11 amino acids. The CDR3 protein is CASSLAGQQFF. In DNA form, the CDR3 reads TGTGCCAGCAGCTTAGCGGGCCAGCAGTTCTTC.

This clonotype was seen only a few times. A junction end diverges from the germline sequence, so it may reflect a read error. The V gene is TRBV12-3 or TRBV12-4, the J gene TRBJ1-5; D not certain. There are 14 residues in the CDR3. CDR3: CASNAGGSNQPQNF. DNA of the CDR3: TGTGCCAGCAATGCGGGCGGGAGCAATCAGCCCCAGAATTTT.

In its sample, this clonotype was seen many times. V gene TRBV20-1 combines with J gene TRBJ1-2, with D uncertain. CDR3 length equals 13 residues. V lost 5 bases to trimming and J lost 6 bases, with 16 bases between them. Germline-derived CDR1 and CDR2 are DFQATT and SNEGSKA (reference sequence). DNA of the CDR3: TGCAGTGCTGGCGGGGATTATACAAATGGCTACACCTTC. Translated, it gives CSAGGDYTNGYTF.

V and J are TRBV11-3 and TRBJ1-1, with D unresolved. CDR1 is SGHNT and CDR2 is YENEEA in the germline V gene. V was clipped by 5 bases and J by 3 bases, with 10 bases between them. This CDR3 region has 13 residues. The CDR3 bases are TGTGCCAGCAGCGAAGACGGGGACACTGAAGCTTTCTTT. Translated, it gives CASSEDGDTEAFF. Using reference TRBV11-3 and TRBJ1-1 for the parts outside the CDR3, the full variable domain is EAGVVQSPRYKIIEKKQPVAFWCNPISGHNTLYWYLQNLGQGPELLIRYENEEAVDDSQLPKDRFSAERLKGVDSTLKIQPAELGDSAVYLCASSEDGDTEAFFGQGTRLTVV.

This clonotype was observed at least ten times. The gene calls are TRBV3-1 and TRBJ2-2, with TRBD2 matching 8 bases. Germline V gene data show CDR1 as LGHDT and CDR2 as YNNKEL (reference sequence). The CDR3 covers 17 residues. The V gene end was trimmed by 3 bases and the J gene end by 2 bases; junction bases not matched to a gene: 8. The CDR3 coding sequence is TGTGCCAGCAGCCAGTTACCCGGGACTAGAAACACCGGGGAGCTGTTTTTT. This gives the protein CASSQLPGTRNTGELFF.

This clonotype appeared many times. This chain connects TRBV5-1 to TRBJ1-4, with 7 bases fitting TRBD1. The CDR3 loop spans 15 amino acids. The germline CDR1 and CDR2 sequences are SGHRS and YFSETQ. J was trimmed by 5 bases and V by 0 bases; bases with no gene match: 4. CDR3 amino acids: CASSLGVTGNEKLFF. CDR3 DNA: TGCGCCAGCAGCTTGGGTGTGACAGGGAATGAAAAACTGTTTTTT.

By sample share, this clonotype is medium-sized. This chain uses TRBV5-1 with TRBJ2-7; TRBD1 aligns across 7 bases. This CDR3 is built from 15 residues. Trimming cost V 3 bases and J 2 bases; bases outside gene matches: 8. Germline assignment: CDR1 SGHRS and CDR2 YFSETQ. The CDR3 sequence: CASSSRQGMAYEQYF. CDR3 nucleotide sequence: TGCGCCAGCAGCTCTCGACAGGGAATGGCCTACGAGCAGTACTTC.

Worth noting for this clonotype: This could be a read error, since a much larger clone is one nucleotide away. The V and J genes are TRBV29-1 and TRBJ2-7, with no clear D. Germline V gives CDR1 SQVTM, CDR2 ANQGSEA. Trimming left V 0 bases short and J 8 bases short, with 14 bases between. The CDR3 has 13 amino acids. The CDR3 coding sequence is TGCAGCGTTGAAGATCGGGTCAGCTCCAAGCAGTACTTC. Its translation: CSVEDRVSSKQYF.

This clonotype was seen more than once but under ten times. The gene calls are TRBV3-1 and TRBJ2-3, with D unclear. Trimming took off 1 base at V and 7 bases at J, with 15 bases between the two ends. Germline CDR1 and CDR2: LGHDT and YNNKEL (reference sequence). CDR3 length equals 15 residues. The CDR3 is CASSQGGNLRNTQYF. The DNA for the CDR3 is TGTGCCAGCAGCCAAGGCGGCAACCTAAGGAATACGCAGTATTTT.

This clonotype was picked up many times. V is TRBV5-6 and J is TRBJ2-7, with 10 nucleotides matching TRBD2. CDR1 and CDR2 (germline): SGHDT, YYEEEE. V shed 4 bases and J 5 bases; nucleotides not matched to a gene: 9. The CDR3 loop spans 15 amino acids. The CDR3 sequence: CASSTGLANFNEQYF. CDR3 in DNA: TGTGCCAGCAGCACGGGACTAGCGAATTTCAACGAGCAGTACTTC.

On this clonotype itself: A much bigger clone sits one base away, suggesting this may be a read error. The chain is built from TRBV28 and TRBJ2-6; D call uncertain. The CDR3 sequence is 13 residues long. Trimming shortened V by 3 bases and J by 0 bases, and 0 bases separated the two germline ends. Germline assignment: CDR1 MDHEN and CDR2 SYDVKM. The DNA of the CDR3 is TGTGCCAGCAGTTTCTCTGGGGCCAACGTCCTGACTTTC. Translated: CASSFSGANVLTF.

This clonotype was counted a few times. This sequence joins TRBV4-2 and TRBJ2-1; unclear D gene. Looked up from germline, CDR1 is LGHNA and CDR2 is YNFKEQ. Between the trimmed V and J ends, which lost 3 bases and 8 bases, there was a span of 14 bases. This CDR3 region has 14 residues. The CDR3 here is CASSQGRKVDEQFF. The CDR3 DNA is TGTGCCAGCAGCCAGGGCAGAAAGGTCGATGAGCAGTTCTTC.

This clonotype was counted ten times or more. The chain recombines TRBV20-1 with TRBJ1-2, with 7 bases fitting TRBD1. The CDR3 sequence is 16 residues long. The ends lost 0 bases at V and 8 bases at J; junction bases unmatched: 15. The germline CDR1 and CDR2 sequences are DFQATT and SNEGSKA (reference sequence). The CDR3 here is CSARDFSETGKGGYTF. CDR3 DNA: TGCAGTGCTAGAGATTTCTCGGAGACAGGGAAAGGGGGCTACACCTTC.

The sample holds a few counts of this clonotype. The rearrangement uses TRBV9 and TRBJ1-1; no definite D call. The CDR3 totals 15 residues. Germline CDR1 and CDR2: SGDLS and YYNGEE. V lost 4 bases, J lost 0 bases, and 13 bases lay in between. CDR3 nucleotides: TGTGCCAGCAGCCCGAGATGGAAGTTGAACACTGAAGCTTTCTTT. Amino acid sequence: CASSPRWKLNTEAFF. Full variable domain (missing parts from reference TRBV9 and TRBJ1-1): DSGVTQTPKHLITATGQRVTLRCSPRSGDLSVYWYQQSLDQGLQFLIQYYNGEERAKGNILERFSAQQFPDLHSELNLSSLELGDSALYFCASSPRWKLNTEAFFGQGTRLTVV.